This TCR beta chain comes out of a study of T cell responses to AZD1222 COVID-19 vaccine. Points from the study as a whole: Females made up more of the donors, who were largely white British, and clonal diversity may have come out too low.

Trimming removed 2 bases at V and 6 bases at J, with 16 bases between. This CDR3 has 14 amino acids. Germline CDR1 GTSNPN, CDR2 SVGIG (reference sequence). This clone was detected only once. Its target is unknown. TCRdb's table, derived via immunoSEQ multiplex PCR, lists solely in-frame clones and lacks some. The data hold 25,000 to 30,000 clones, with around 80% observed a single time. V usage is TRBV30 and J usage is TRBJ1-2; D uncertain. This sequence originates from an adult in good health. Sample: peripheral blood, taken on day 0 of AZD1222 vaccination. CDR3 bases: TGTGCCTGGAGTCCGACCTCTTGGGCCCATGGCTACACCTTC. It translates to CAWSPTSWAHGYTF.